Listed here are 22 T cell receptor beta chains from one sample, sequenced in a study of CD8 T cells in Susac syndrome. RNA in amounts of roughly 0.5 to 1 ug was reverse transcribed with random hexamers. In TCRdb, the immunoSEQ multiplex PCR reads were re-called with MiXCR into one record per CDR3 protein. The profile shows hundreds of thousands of distinct CDR3 sequences, roughly 85% of them singletons. The sample comprised CD8+ T cells from PBMCs. All receptors derive from a human donor with multiple sclerosis.

V usage is TRBV3-1 and J usage is TRBJ2-7; D is tentatively TRBD1 or TRBD2 (5 bases each). The CDR3 sequence is 14 residues long. The germline V gene has CDR1 LGHDT and CDR2 YNNKEL (reference sequence). V was clipped by 4 bases and J by 2 bases, with 12 bases between them. DNA of the CDR3: TGTGCCAGCAGCCCCCTCGAGGGGACCTACGAGCAGTACTTC. Translation gives CASSPLEGTYEQYF.

V is TRBV11-2 and J is TRBJ2-5; tentatively, D is TRBD2 (5 bases). V was clipped by 5 bases and J by 10 bases, with 20 bases between them. The CDR3 is made up of 14 amino acids. Germline assignment: CDR1 SGHAT and CDR2 FQNNGV. CDR3 bases: TGTGCCAGCAGCCCCTTAGTCGGAGGTATTGACCAGTACTTC. Residues: CASSPLVGGIDQYF.

This clonotype was picked up a small number of times. The J gene is TRBJ2-7, the V gene TRBV5-6, with 13 nucleotides matching TRBD2. The V gene's germline CDR1 is SGHDT and CDR2 YYEEEE. This CDR3 contains 15 residues. Trimming cost V 7 bases and J 6 bases; bases outside gene matches: 10. Here the CDR3 DNA reads TGTGCCAGCTCGGAGCCGGGACTAGCGGGACGCGAGCAGTACTTC. This sequence encodes CASSEPGLAGREQYF.

This clonotype has a single count. This sequence joins TRBV5-6 and TRBJ2-7; TRBD1 aligns across 11 bases. The CDR3 extends over 14 amino acids. CDR1 is SGHDT, CDR2 YYEEEE, per germline. V lost 3 bases to trimming and J lost 3 bases; unmatched junction nucleotides: 2. CDR3 DNA: TGTGCCAGCAGCTGGGACAGGGGGTTCTACGAGCAGTACTTC. As protein: CASSWDRGFYEQYF. The variable domain in full, with the rest retrieved from reference TRBV5-6 and TRBJ2-7, is DAGVTQSPTHLIKTRGQQVTLRCSPKSGHDTVSWYQQALGQGPQFIFQYYEEEERQRGNFPDRFSGHQFPNYSSELNVNALLLGDSALYLCASSWDRGFYEQYFGPGTRLTVT.

This clonotype was seen a handful of times. V usage is TRBV19 and J usage is TRBJ1-2, with 8 bases fitting TRBD1. This CDR3 spans 13 amino acids. From germline, CDR1 is LNHDA and CDR2 SQIVND (reference sequence). V was clipped by 3 bases and J by 7 bases; unmatched bases: 4. The CDR3 DNA reads TGTGCCAGTAGTATCGACAGGGGAGGTGGCTACACCTTC. Protein product: CASSIDRGGGYTF. The entire variable domain, with the rest obtained from reference TRBV19 and TRBJ1-2, is as follows: DGGITQSPKYLFRKEGQNVTLSCEQNLNHDAMYWYRQDPGQGLRLIYYSQIVNDFQKGDIAEGYSVSREKKESFPLTVTSAQKNPTAFYLCASSIDRGGGYTFGSGTRLTVV.

The rearrangement uses TRBV20-1 and TRBJ1-2; D unclear. CDR3 size: 13 residues. The V gene lost 5 bases and the J gene lost 3 bases, with 13 bases spanning the gap. In germline, CDR1 is DFQATT, CDR2 SNEGSKA (reference sequence). This chain's CDR3 is CSARAGNDYGYTF. The CDR3 nucleotides are TGCAGTGCTCGGGCCGGAAACGACTATGGCTACACCTTC.

This chain links TRBV5-1 with TRBJ2-1; D call uncertain. V was shortened by 2 bases and J by 12 bases, with 15 bases between the two germline ends. This CDR3 is 13 amino acids long. Germline-derived CDR1 and CDR2 are SGHRS and YFSETQ. In DNA, the CDR3 is TGCGCCAGCAGCTTTGCTTATCTAAGAGGGCAGTTCTTC. Residues: CASSFAYLRGQFF.

The chain combines TRBV2 with TRBJ2-2; 7 bases line up with TRBD1. V lost 6 bases, J lost 0 bases, and 10 bases stayed unmatched. Germline CDR1 SNHLY, CDR2 FYNNEI. This CDR3 is built from 17 residues. CDR3 sequence reads: CASRHPGTDPNTGELFF. The CDR3 DNA follows: TGTGCCAGCAGACACCCGGGGACAGACCCGAACACCGGGGAGCTGTTTTTT.

The chain employs TRBV7-9 and TRBJ2-6; D tentatively fits TRBD1 or TRBD2 (6 bases each). The V gene's germline CDR1 is SEHNR and CDR2 FQNEAQ (reference sequence). The CDR3 runs 19 residues. Trimming left V 5 bases short and J 0 bases short, with 20 bases between. The CDR3 bases are TGTGCCAGCAGCCCACTGAAGGGGGGCGGCCGCTCTGGGGCCAACGTCCTGACTTTC. Amino acid sequence: CASSPLKGGGRSGANVLTF.

This chain connects TRBV6-1 to TRBJ2-7; 8 bases are shared with TRBD2. V gave up 8 bases and J gave up 5 bases; unmatched junction bases: 5. Germline assignment: CDR1 MNHNS and CDR2 SASEGT. This CDR3 has 12 amino acids. The CDR3 is CASPGGGHEQYF. CDR3 sequence (DNA): TGTGCCAGCCCGGGGGGGGGCCACGAGCAGTACTTC.

The chain recombines TRBV11-2 with TRBJ2-7; D remains ambiguous. Trimming removed 1 base at V and 3 bases at J, with 13 bases between. CDR3 length: 15 amino acids. CDR1 is SGHAT, CDR2 FQNNGV, per germline. In nucleotides, the CDR3 is TGTGCCAGCAGCTTAGGCCCTGGGCAGTACTACGAGCAGTACTTC. Translation: CASSLGPGQYYEQYF.

This sequence joins TRBV27 and TRBJ2-7, with D tentatively TRBD1 or TRBD2 (5 bases each). V gave up 2 bases and J gave up 6 bases, with 11 bases separating them. CDR1 is MNHEY and CDR2 is SMNVEV in the germline V gene (reference sequence). The CDR3 has 13 residues. This chain's CDR3 is CASSLGGWTEQYF. The CDR3 DNA follows: TGTGCCAGCAGTTTAGGGGGTTGGACCGAGCAGTACTTC.

The rearrangement joins TRBV20-1 to TRBJ1-6, with D possibly TRBD1 on 5 matching bases. V shed 0 bases and J shed 0 bases, with 9 bases lying between them. From germline, CDR1 is DFQATT and CDR2 SNEGSKA (reference sequence). The CDR3 is 16 amino acids. The CDR3 nucleotides are TGCAGTGCTAGAGACAGGGCGAGCTCCTATAATTCACCCCTCCACTTT. It is translated as CSARDRASSYNSPLHF.

V usage is TRBV7-3 and J usage is TRBJ2-2; D unclear. V lost 3 bases, J lost 4 bases, and 6 bases lay in between. The germline V gene has CDR1 SGHTA and CDR2 FQGTGA. This CDR3 spans 13 amino acids. This chain's CDR3 is CASSLAITGELFF. CDR3 DNA sequence: TGTGCCAGCAGCTTGGCTATCACCGGGGAGCTGTTTTTT.

V is TRBV29-1 and J is TRBJ2-7; D could derive from TRBD1 or TRBD2 (5 bases each). The length of the CDR3 is 13 residues. CDR1 is SQVTM, CDR2 ANQGSEA, per germline. V was clipped by 4 bases and J by 2 bases, with 12 bases between them. The CDR3 DNA reads TGCAGCGTTGGTCAGGGACCCCCCTACGAGCAGTACTTC. Its protein is CSVGQGPPYEQYF.

Details on this clonotype: The junction departs from the called germline gene at one end, perhaps through a read error. J is TRBJ1-6 and V is TRBV7-9, with D perhaps TRBD1 (6 bases). Germline V gene lookup returns CDR1 SEHNR and CDR2 FQNEAQ (reference sequence). The CDR3 contains 12 residues. The CDR3 loop is CAGRAGDSPLHF. The CDR3 DNA reads as TGTGCCGGCAGAGCAGGGGATTCACCCCTCCACTTT.

This clonotype was recorded only once. This rearrangement joins TRBV27 to TRBJ2-1, with 9 bases lining up with TRBD2. J lost 7 bases, V lost 6 bases, and 13 bases had no gene match. This CDR3 contains 16 residues. The germline gives CDR1 MNHEY, CDR2 SMNVEV (reference sequence). In DNA, the CDR3 is TGTGCCAGCAGCGAACTAGCGGGTGGGGGACTGAATGAGCAGTTCTTC. Amino acid sequence: CASSELAGGGLNEQFF.

The chain couples TRBV14 to TRBJ2-3; D remains ambiguous. Germline V lookup: CDR1 SGHDN, CDR2 FVKESK. Trimming cost V 1 base and J 2 bases, with 7 bases left between them. This CDR3 is built from 14 residues. For the CDR3, the DNA is TGTGCCAGCAGCCAAGGAAGCGCCACAGATACGCAGTATTTT. Translation gives CASSQGSATDTQYF.

The J gene is TRBJ2-3, the V gene TRBV28; 9 positions agree with TRBD2. Germline lookup yields CDR1 MDHEN and CDR2 SYDVKM. The CDR3 consists of 18 residues. V lost 7 bases and J lost 1; bases outside the gene matches: 15. The DNA for the CDR3 is TGTGCCAGCACCCCTTGGGCTAGCGGGAACTTCGGCACAGATACGCAGTATTTT. It yields the protein CASTPWASGNFGTDTQYF.

The genes are TRBV12-3 or TRBV12-4 and TRBJ2-7; no definite D call. Trimming cost V 7 bases and J 0 bases, with 7 bases left between them. This CDR3 has 12 amino acids. The CDR3 reads CASKAGSYEQYF. The CDR3 DNA follows: TGTGCCAGCAAAGCAGGCTCCTACGAGCAGTACTTC.

This clonotype was observed once. The chain links TRBV27 to TRBJ2-7; 7 positions agree with TRBD1. Trimming at V came to 6 bases and at J to 4 bases, leaving 12 bases not matched to a gene. This CDR3 region has 15 residues. Germline CDR1 reads MNHEY; CDR2 reads SMNVEV (reference sequence). For the CDR3, the DNA is TGTGCCAGCAGCCTGTGGGTAGGGGGCATGTACGAGCAGTACTTC. Residues: CASSLWVGGMYEQYF.

CDR3 sequence reads: CASSLMATPYPYEQYF. The CDR3 DNA sequence: TGTGCCAGCAGTTTAATGGCGACACCTTACCCCTACGAGCAGTACTTC. The V and J genes are TRBV28 and TRBJ2-7; D uncertain. Germline V lookup: CDR1 MDHEN, CDR2 SYDVKM. This CDR3 is built from 16 residues. V lost 2 bases and J lost 2, with 16 bases in between.